Listed here are 5 T cell receptor beta chains from one sample, sequenced in a study of type 1 and type 2 diabetes patients. The PCR template was genomic DNA. Multiplex PCR with 30 forward and 13 reverse primers amplified the TCR beta CDR3. TCRdb re-derived calls from the multiplex PCR reads in MiXCR, one entry per CDR3 protein. Of about 270,000 distinct CDR3 sequences in the sample, approximately 50% were seen once. The sample comprised peripheral blood mononuclear cells (PBMCs). Source of these receptors: a man younger than 35 with type 2 diabetes.

This clonotype occurred a few times. The junction shows a germline mismatch at one end, possibly a read error. The chain is built from TRBV5-1 and TRBJ1-5; D possibly corresponds to TRBD1 (6 bases). The CDR3 is 16 residues long. Germline CDR1 reads SGHRS; CDR2 reads YFSETQ. CDR3 bases: TGCGCCAGCAGTTTAGGAGGGCAGGGGAGCAGTCAGCCCCAGCATTTT. Translation gives CASSLGGQGSSQPQHF.

The CDR3 sequence: CATGGRATYGYTF. The CDR3 coding sequence is TGTGCCACTGGGGGCAGGGCGACCTATGGCTACACCTTC. V gene TRBV2 combines with J gene TRBJ1-2, with D possibly matching TRBD1 (6 bases). The germline CDR1 and CDR2 sequences are SNHLY and FYNNEI. Trimming stripped 10 bases from V and 4 bases from J, with 16 bases between. This CDR3 spans 13 amino acids.

The rearrangement links TRBV12-3 or TRBV12-4 to TRBJ1-2; the D gene is possibly TRBD1 (5 bases). The germline V and J ends were trimmed by 1 base and 7 bases, with 10 bases remaining between them. The CDR3 loop spans 13 amino acids. CDR3 sequence reads: CASSLGGSGGYTF. The DNA of the CDR3 is TGTGCCAGCAGTTTAGGGGGGAGTGGTGGCTACACCTTC.

This clonotype has only a few counts. V gene TRBV19 combines with J gene TRBJ2-7, with D unclear. Germline V lookup: CDR1 LNHDA, CDR2 SQIVND (reference sequence). V shed 6 bases and J shed 5 bases, with 14 bases lying between them. The CDR3 loop spans 13 amino acids. In DNA form, the CDR3 reads TGTGCCAGTAGCGCGCGGCTTGGGGACGAGCAGTACTTC. It codes for CASSARLGDEQYF.

This chain links TRBV4-1 with TRBJ1-5; 7 bases agree with TRBD1. This CDR3 region has 14 residues. The V gene end was trimmed by 7 bases and the J gene end by 6 bases; junction bases not matched to a gene: 9. Per germline, CDR1 MGHRA and CDR2 YSYEKL. The CDR3 spells CASNNQGVGQPQHF. The CDR3 nucleotides are TGCGCCAGCAACAATCAGGGGGTTGGTCAGCCCCAGCATTTT.